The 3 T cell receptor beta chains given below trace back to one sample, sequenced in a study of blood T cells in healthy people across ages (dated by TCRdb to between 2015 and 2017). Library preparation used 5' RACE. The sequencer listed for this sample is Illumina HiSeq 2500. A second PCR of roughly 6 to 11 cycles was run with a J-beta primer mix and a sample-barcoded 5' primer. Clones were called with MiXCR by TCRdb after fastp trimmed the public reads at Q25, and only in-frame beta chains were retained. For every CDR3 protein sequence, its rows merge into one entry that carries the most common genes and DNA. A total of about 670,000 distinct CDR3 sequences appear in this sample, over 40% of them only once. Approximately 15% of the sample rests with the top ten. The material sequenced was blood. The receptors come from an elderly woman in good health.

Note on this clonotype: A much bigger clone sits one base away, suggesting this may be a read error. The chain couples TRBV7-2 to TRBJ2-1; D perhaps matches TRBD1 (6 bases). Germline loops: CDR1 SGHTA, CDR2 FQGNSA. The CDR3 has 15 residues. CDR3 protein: CASCLVGTLYNEQFF. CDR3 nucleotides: TGTGCCAGCTGCTTAGTGGGGACACTATACAATGAGCAGTTCTTC.

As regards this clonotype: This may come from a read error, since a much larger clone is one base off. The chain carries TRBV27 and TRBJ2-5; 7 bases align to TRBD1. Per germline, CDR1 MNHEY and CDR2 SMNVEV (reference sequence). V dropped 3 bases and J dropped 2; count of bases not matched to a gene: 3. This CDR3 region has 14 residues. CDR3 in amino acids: CASSFGDRQETQYF. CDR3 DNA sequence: TGTGCCAGCAGTTTCGGGGACAGACAAGAGACCCAGTACTTC.

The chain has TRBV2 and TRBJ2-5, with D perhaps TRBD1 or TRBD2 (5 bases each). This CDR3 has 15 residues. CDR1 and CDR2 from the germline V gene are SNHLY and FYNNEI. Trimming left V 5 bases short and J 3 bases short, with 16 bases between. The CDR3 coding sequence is TGTGCCAGCAGTCCTCGGGGTCAAGGGGAAGAGACCCAGTACTTC. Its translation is CASSPRGQGEETQYF.